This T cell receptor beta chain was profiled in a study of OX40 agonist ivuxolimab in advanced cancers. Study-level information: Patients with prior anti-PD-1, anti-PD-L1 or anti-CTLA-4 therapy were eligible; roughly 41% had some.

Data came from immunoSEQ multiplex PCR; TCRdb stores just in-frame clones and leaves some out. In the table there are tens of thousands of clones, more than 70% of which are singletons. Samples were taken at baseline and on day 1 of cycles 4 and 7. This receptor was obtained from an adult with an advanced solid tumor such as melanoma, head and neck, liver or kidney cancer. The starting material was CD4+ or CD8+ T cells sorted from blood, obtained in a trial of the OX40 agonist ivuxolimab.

The CDR3 sequence is CASSLIPGGRTEAFF. CDR3 coding DNA: TGTGCCAGCAGCTTAATCCCAGGGGGCAGGACTGAAGCTTTCTTT. The gene calls are TRBV7-3 and TRBJ1-1; 8 positions match TRBD1. J lost 5 bases, V lost 1 base, and 6 bases had no gene match. This CDR3 has 15 amino acids. Germline loops: CDR1 SGHTA, CDR2 FQGTGA.